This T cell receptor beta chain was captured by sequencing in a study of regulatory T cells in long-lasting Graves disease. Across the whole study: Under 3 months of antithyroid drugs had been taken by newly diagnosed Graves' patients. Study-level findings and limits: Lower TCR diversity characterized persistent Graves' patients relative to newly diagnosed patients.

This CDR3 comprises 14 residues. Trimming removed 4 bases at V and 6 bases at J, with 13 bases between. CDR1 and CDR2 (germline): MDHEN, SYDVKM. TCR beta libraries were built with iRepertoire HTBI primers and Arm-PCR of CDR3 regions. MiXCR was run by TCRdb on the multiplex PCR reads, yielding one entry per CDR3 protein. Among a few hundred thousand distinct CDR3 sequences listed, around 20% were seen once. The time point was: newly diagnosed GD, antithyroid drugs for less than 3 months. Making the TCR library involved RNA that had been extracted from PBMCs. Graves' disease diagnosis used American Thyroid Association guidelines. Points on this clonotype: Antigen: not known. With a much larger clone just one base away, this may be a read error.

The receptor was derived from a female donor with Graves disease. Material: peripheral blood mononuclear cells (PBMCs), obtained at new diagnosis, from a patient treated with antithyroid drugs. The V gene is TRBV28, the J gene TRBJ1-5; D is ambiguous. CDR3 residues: CASSSDGSRQPQHF. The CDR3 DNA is TGTGCCAGCAGTTCCGACGGGTCGCGTCAGCCCCAGCATTTT.